Described below is a single T cell receptor (beta chain) sequence and its context. Its antigen is as yet unknown. CDR1 is SGDLS and CDR2 is YYNGEE in the germline V gene. V lost 2 bases to trimming and J lost 8 bases, with 9 bases between them. This CDR3 has 12 residues. This sample was taken from a study of T cell responses to AZD1222 COVID-19 vaccine. Broader study findings: White British people made up most donors, females outnumbered males, and clonal diversity was possibly underestimated. Two doses of AZD1222 preceded a rise in Spike-specific TCR breadth and depth.

Clones were sequenced by immunoSEQ multiplex PCR, and TCRdb holds only the in-frame ones, with some missing. In the table there are about 110,000 clones, 90% to 95% of which are singletons. Source: peripheral blood, taken on day 0 of AZD1222 vaccination. The chain employs TRBV9 and TRBJ2-3, with a possible D match to TRBD1 (6 bases). The source of this sequence is an adult in good health. CDR3 residues: CASSVGAATQYF. The CDR3 DNA sequence: TGTGCCAGCAGCGTGGGGGCAGCTACGCAGTATTTT.